This entry describes one T cell receptor (beta chain). Trimming removed 2 bases at V and 0 bases at J, with 8 bases between. This CDR3 comprises 15 residues. Germline values: CDR1 SGHVS, CDR2 FNYEAQ. The sample belongs to a study of blood T cell repertoires in COVID-19. In the original processing: Nucleated cell number was recorded as an estimate derived from reference gene primer amplification. Clones were read by immunoSEQ multiplex PCR, and TCRdb kept only the in-frame ones, dropping some. V, J and clone size reflect that table, while D and trimming were determined from the DNA. Of 400,000 to 450,000 clones in the sample, 75% to 90% were seen once.

The V call is TRBV7-6, the J call TRBJ1-3, with D maybe TRBD1 (5 bases). The clonotype originates from a man aged 30 to 39 who had recovered from COVID-19. Sequenced material: PBMCs or T cells enriched from blood (not recorded which). The CDR3 loop reads CASSLFDSSGNTIYF. As DNA, the CDR3 is TGTGCCAGCAGCTTATTCGACAGCTCTGGAAACACCATATATTTT. Together with reference TRBV7-6 and TRBJ1-3, the CDR3 gives the full variable domain: GAGVSQSPRYKVTKRGQDVALRCDPISGHVSLYWYRQALGQGPEFLTYFNYEAQQDKSGLPNDRFSAERPEGSISTLTIQRTEQRDSAMYRCASSLFDSSGNTIYFGEGSWLTVV.